A single T cell receptor (beta chain) is shown here with its context. Its antigen remains unknown. MiXCR, applied by TCRdb to the multiplex PCR reads, yields one record per CDR3 protein. The sample contains roughly 13,000 distinct CDR3 sequences, about 56% of which appear only once. This sample is part of a study of breast tumors, draining lymph nodes, adjacent tissues. Study findings and constraints: Tumor and nontumor repertoires were significantly more similar in luminal-like than in basal-like breast cancer.

The CDR3 is made up of 15 amino acids. Germline V gene sequence: CDR1 SQVTM, CDR2 ANQGSEA. This sequence was found in a female donor with breast cancer. Some clones in this sample may be carry-over from other donors' samples. The J gene is TRBJ2-1, the V gene TRBV29-1, with D possibly TRBD2 on 6 matching bases. The sample taken for sequencing was tumor-adjacent breast tissue. The CDR3 loop reads CTFGGLGKGYNEQFF. In nucleotides, the CDR3 is TGCACCTTCGGGGGACTGGGGAAGGGTTACAATGAGCAGTTCTTC.